This T cell receptor beta chain was sequenced for a study of cytomegalovirus exposure and HLA in healthy donors. TCRdb's table, derived via immunoSEQ multiplex PCR, lists solely in-frame clones and lacks some. The table shows some 150,000 clones, with around nine tenths occurring only once. Material: PBMCs. The sequence came from a young woman in good health and CMV-seropositive.

CDR3 DNA sequence: TGTGCCACCAGCAGACCCCATTCGGGGGAAAAACTGTTTTTT. Translated: CATSRPHSGEKLFF. The chain carries TRBV15 and TRBJ1-4; unclear D gene. Between the trimmed V and J ends, which lost 2 bases and 8 bases, there was a span of 12 bases. Looked up from germline, CDR1 is LNHNV and CDR2 is YYDKDF (reference sequence). The CDR3 sequence is 14 residues long.